This TCR beta chain was profiled in a study of Ad26.COV2.S vaccination and SARS-CoV-2 variants. Treatment indicated: approximately 18 received Ad26.COV2.S at low or high dose, single or two shots; about 5 received placebo; per-sample allocation not given. Day 63 after the first vaccine or placebo injection was the time point for sampling. TCRdb's copy holds only in-frame clones and misses some; the assay was immunoSEQ multiplex PCR. The profile shows hundreds of thousands of clones, about 85% of them singletons. This CDR3 spans 15 amino acids. The germline gives CDR1 SGDLS, CDR2 YYNGEE. J was trimmed by 2 bases and V by 3 bases; bases with no gene match: 5.

The sequenced sample was peripheral blood, obtained in a trial of Ad26.COV2.S vaccine versus placebo. The clonotype comes from a person between 18 and 65 years old who received the Ad26.COV2.S COVID-19 vaccine or a placebo. The J gene is TRBJ2-1, the V gene TRBV9; 7 bases line up with TRBD1. DNA for the CDR3: TGTGCCAGCAGCGGAACAGGGGCCCCCTACAATGAGCAGTTCTTC. Translating it yields CASSGTGAPYNEQFF.